This TCR beta chain was profiled in a study of technical replicates of blood from a few donors. J gave up 3 bases and V 5 bases, and 5 bases lay outside the gene matches. Per germline, CDR1 SGHVS and CDR2 FNYEAQ. The CDR3 loop spans 14 amino acids. The data were produced by immunoSEQ multiplex PCR, yet TCRdb's version contains in-frame clones alone and is incomplete. Seen here are about 82,000 clones, around 94% observed once, and the top ten hold under 0.5%. The sample was T cells isolated from PBMCs. The gene calls are TRBV7-6 and TRBJ1-1; TRBD1 aligns across 8 bases. The receptor was isolated from a human donor in good health. The chain's CDR3 is CASSQQGGDTEAFF. The CDR3 nucleotides are TGTGCCAGCAGCCAACAGGGGGGCGACACTGAAGCTTTCTTT.